Below, one T cell receptor (beta chain) is given with its context. The data derive from a study of blood T cell repertoires in COVID-19. Overall study context: Nucleic acid was either cDNA or gDNA, and it came from T cells, B-cell-depleted T cells, or PBMCs.

V lost 0 bases, J lost 2 bases, and 13 bases lay in between. This CDR3 has 17 residues. Germline CDR1 and CDR2: LNHNV and YYDKDF (reference sequence). TCRdb keeps only in-frame clones here, not all; method: immunoSEQ multiplex PCR. This table holds roughly 150,000 clones, roughly 80% found once. The J gene is TRBJ1-4, the V gene TRBV15, with D uncertain. The origin of this receptor is an elderly woman with acute or convalescent COVID-19. The specimen sequenced was peripheral blood. The CDR3 DNA reads as TGTGCCACCAGCAGAGATCCCGGGCAGCGGACTAATGAAAAACTGTTTTTT. Translated, it gives CATSRDPGQRTNEKLFF.